Following are 25 T cell receptor beta chains from one sample sequenced in a study of low-dose radiotherapy and immunotherapy resistance in tumors. The time point here: after trial treatment. Sample treatment: LDRT plus nivolumab, ipilimumab, low-dose cyclophosphamide and aspirin (RACIN trial). Alpha- and beta-chain coverage of first-strand cDNA came from TRAV- and TRBV-specific primers. TCR amplification ran approximately 20 PCR cycles using constant-region and V-primer adapter primers. TCRdb called the reads again in MiXCR, with one record for every CDR3 protein. The profile shows approximately 100,000 distinct CDR3 sequences, around 21% of them singletons. The sequencing here drew on PBMCs, taken after low-dose radiotherapy plus immunotherapy. The origin of the receptors is a male donor with prostate cancer.

This clonotype was counted ten times or more. The chain combines TRBV11-2 with TRBJ2-3; a weak D match, TRBD2 (7 bases). The V end lost 8 bases, the J end lost 5 bases, and 14 bases lay between the germline ends. The CDR3 runs to 13 residues. The germline CDR1 and CDR2 sequences are SGHAT and FQNNGV. The CDR3 coding sequence is TGTGCCAGCGGGGGGGGGCTAGGAGATACGCAGTATTTT. Protein sequence: CASGGGLGDTQYF.

This clonotype was recorded at least ten times. J is TRBJ2-7 and V is TRBV10-3, with 9 positions matching TRBD1. The CDR3 runs to 13 residues. In germline, CDR1 is ENHRY, CDR2 SYGVKD. V lost 6 bases to trimming and J lost 5 bases; unmatched junction nucleotides: 5. CDR3 DNA sequence: TGTGCCATCAGGGGGGACAGGGCCCACGAGCAGTACTTC. Translation gives CAIRGDRAHEQYF.

This clonotype was recorded many times. The V gene is TRBV20-1, the J gene TRBJ2-7; D gene unclear. V gave up 0 bases and J gave up 2 bases, with 14 bases separating them. The CDR3 sequence is 15 residues long. Germline V lookup: CDR1 DFQATT, CDR2 SNEGSKA (reference sequence). The CDR3 protein is CSARDLGSRAYEQYF. In nucleotides, the CDR3 is TGCAGTGCTAGAGATCTTGGGTCACGAGCCTACGAGCAGTACTTC.

This clonotype has at least ten counts. The rearrangement links TRBV7-9 to TRBJ2-1; D perhaps matches TRBD2 (6 bases). Germline CDR1 reads SEHNR; CDR2 reads FQNEAQ (reference sequence). The V end was cut by 5 bases, the J end by 2 bases, with 13 bases between. The CDR3 totals 15 residues. CDR3 bases: TGTGCCAGCAGCCCCAGACTAGTGGCCTACAATGAGCAGTTCTTC. It specifies CASSPRLVAYNEQFF.

The J gene is TRBJ2-7, the V gene TRBV5-1, with D perhaps TRBD1 (5 bases). V lost 0 bases to trimming and J lost 6 bases, with 13 bases between them. CDR1 and CDR2 (germline): SGHRS, YFSETQ. The CDR3 spans 14 residues. The CDR3 sequence is CASSLEGRDGEQYF. CDR3 nucleotide sequence: TGCGCCAGCAGCTTGGAAGGCAGGGATGGCGAGCAGTACTTC.

A single count supports this clonotype. The V gene is TRBV18, the J gene TRBJ2-7, with D perhaps matching TRBD1 or TRBD2 (5 bases each). The germline V gene encodes CDR1 KGHSH and CDR2 LQKENI. This CDR3 comprises 14 residues. V was trimmed by 3 bases and J by 0 bases, leaving 9 bases between them. This CDR3 is CASSPGTVSYEQYF. CDR3 DNA sequence: TGTGCCAGCTCACCGGGGACGGTCTCCTACGAGCAGTACTTC.

The chain combines TRBV7-8 with TRBJ1-3; D is perhaps TRBD1 (5 bases). Between the trimmed V and J ends, which lost 5 bases and 4 bases, there was a span of 18 bases. The CDR3 loop spans 16 amino acids. From germline, CDR1 is SGHVS and CDR2 FQNEAQ. The CDR3 bases are TGTGCCAGCAGCCTCGGGTCGCGCAGGGCCGGAAACACCATATATTTT. Translation: CASSLGSRRAGNTIYF.

This clonotype has at least ten counts. J is TRBJ2-3 and V is TRBV9, with D tentatively TRBD1 (6 bases). Germline CDR1 reads SGDLS; CDR2 reads YYNGEE. CDR3 length: 16 residues. V was trimmed by 4 bases and J by 3 bases, leaving 18 bases between them. Written as DNA, the CDR3 is TGTGCCAGCAGCACGAGGGGGATGGGGCCTACAGATACGCAGTATTTT. Protein: CASSTRGMGPTDTQYF.

This clonotype occurred many times. This rearrangement joins TRBV11-2 to TRBJ1-3; TRBD1 might be the D (6 bases). This CDR3 region has 13 residues. Per germline, CDR1 SGHAT and CDR2 FQNNGV. The V gene lost 3 bases and the J gene lost 4 bases, with 7 bases spanning the gap. The CDR3 coding sequence is TGTGCCAGCAGCTTCGGACAGGGAAACACCATATATTTT. Encoded protein: CASSFGQGNTIYF.

There are many counts of this clonotype. This chain uses TRBV7-2 with TRBJ2-3; no reliable D call. The V end was cut by 1 base, the J end by 2 bases, with 7 bases between. The CDR3 contains 14 residues. Germline assignment: CDR1 SGHTA and CDR2 FQGNSA. The CDR3 DNA sequence: TGTGCCAGCAGCTTAGTGGGGAACACAGATACGCAGTATTTT. Translating it yields CASSLVGNTDTQYF.

The chain recombines TRBV25-1 with TRBJ2-5; D is undetermined. CDR1 and CDR2 (germline): MGHDK, SYGVNS. Trimming shortened V by 6 bases and J by 2 bases, and 10 bases separated the two germline ends. The CDR3 is 13 residues long. The chain's CDR3 is CASRSGFQETQYF. CDR3 DNA: TGTGCCAGCAGGAGTGGCTTTCAAGAGACCCAGTACTTC.

This clonotype was seen repeatedly, ten times or more. The gene calls are TRBV30 and TRBJ1-6, with D possibly TRBD1 on 5 matching bases. V was trimmed by 3 bases and J by 7 bases, leaving 13 bases between them. Germline values: CDR1 GTSNPN, CDR2 SVGIG (reference sequence). This CDR3 region has 14 residues. The CDR3 here is CAWSPDSRNSPLHF. The CDR3 nucleotides are TGTGCCTGGAGCCCCGACAGTAGGAATTCACCCCTCCACTTT.

There are many counts of this clonotype. V usage is TRBV7-2 and J usage is TRBJ2-7; D is uncertain. Deletions cut 2 bases from V and 6 bases from J, with 11 bases between. There are 13 residues in the CDR3. Germline CDR1 reads SGHTA; CDR2 reads FQGNSA. The CDR3: CASSLTWPPEQYF. The CDR3 DNA follows: TGTGCCAGCAGCTTAACCTGGCCCCCCGAGCAGTACTTC.

This clonotype was observed many times. The chain links TRBV2 to TRBJ2-7; D might be TRBD2 (6 bases). This CDR3 region has 15 residues. V was clipped by 5 bases and J by 3 bases, with 17 bases between them. Per the germline V gene, CDR1 is SNHLY and CDR2 is FYNNEI. CDR3 sequence: CASSKDGTDYYEQYF. CDR3 DNA sequence: TGTGCCAGCAGTAAAGATGGGACGGACTACTACGAGCAGTACTTC.

This clonotype was seen at least ten times. V gene TRBV27 combines with J gene TRBJ2-5, with 8 bases identical to TRBD2. The J segment lost 5 bases and the V segment lost 5 bases, leaving 13 bases of the junction unmatched. The germline V gene encodes CDR1 MNHEY and CDR2 SMNVEV (reference sequence). The CDR3 contains 16 residues. In DNA, the CDR3 is TGTGCCAGCAGTCGATATGGACTAGAGCGGGGGGAGACCCAGTACTTC. Translated, it gives CASSRYGLERGETQYF.

There are many counts of this clonotype. V gene TRBV29-1 combines with J gene TRBJ2-5, with D unresolved. Trimming cost V 6 bases and J 5 bases, with 16 bases left between them. Germline CDR1 is SQVTM and CDR2 is ANQGSEA. CDR3 size: 13 residues. The CDR3 here is CSVHRPVGETQYF. CDR3 nucleotides: TGCAGCGTCCACCGACCAGTAGGGGAGACCCAGTACTTC.

This clonotype was counted ten times or more. The V gene is TRBV20-1, the J gene TRBJ2-7; 10 nucleotides align to TRBD1. V trimming: 1 base; J trimming: 5 bases; junction bases outside the gene matches: 8. CDR3 size: 15 residues. Germline V gene sequence: CDR1 DFQATT, CDR2 SNEGSKA (reference sequence). The CDR3 nucleotides are TGCAGTGCTAGAGGCCCGGGACAGGGGAATAACGAGCAGTACTTC. The encoded protein is CSARGPGQGNNEQYF.

On this clonotype itself: A far larger clone is one base from this, pointing to a likely read error. The chain employs TRBV11-2 and TRBJ2-7; TRBD1 is a possible D gene (5 bases). Germline V gene lookup returns CDR1 SGHAT and CDR2 FQNNGV. V was cut by 8 bases and J by 7 bases, with 24 bases left in between. The CDR3 runs 15 residues. The CDR3 sequence is CASVDTGRGYNEQYF. CDR3 nucleotides: TGTGCCAGCGTTGACACAGGTCGAGGTTACAATGAGCAGTACTTC. Full variable domain (outside the CDR3, taken from reference TRBV11-2 and TRBJ2-7): EAGVAQSPRYKIIEKRQSVAFWCNPISGHATLYWYQQILGQGPKLLIQFQNNGVVDDSQLPKDRFSAERLKGVDSTLKIQPAKLEDSAVYLCASVDTGRGYNEQYFGPGTRLTVT.

This clonotype was counted at least ten times. V and J are TRBV3-1 and TRBJ1-2; 10 bases are shared with TRBD1. Per the germline V gene, CDR1 is LGHDT and CDR2 is YNNKEL (reference sequence). With V trimmed by 0 bases and J by 13 bases, 2 bases remained unmatched. The CDR3 runs to 12 residues. The CDR3 sequence is CASSQEGQGITF. The CDR3 nucleotides read TGTGCCAGCAGCCAAGAGGGACAGGGGATCACCTTC.

The chain uses TRBV7-3 and TRBJ1-5; D perhaps matches TRBD1 (6 bases). Trimming left V 5 bases short and J 6 bases short, with 17 bases between. Germline V CDR1 and CDR2: SGHTA, FQGTGA. The CDR3 contains 15 residues. CDR3 protein: CASSPGDKGTQPQHF. The CDR3 nucleotides read TGTGCCAGCAGCCCGGGGGACAAGGGGACTCAGCCCCAGCATTTT.

Many counts were recorded for this clonotype. J is TRBJ2-1 and V is TRBV11-2, with D possibly TRBD2 on 6 matching bases. The CDR3 spans 12 residues. The V gene's germline CDR1 is SGHAT and CDR2 FQNNGV. The germline V and J ends were trimmed by 0 bases and 9 bases, with 6 bases remaining between them. CDR3 in amino acids: CASSLEGLEQFF. The CDR3 coding sequence is TGTGCCAGCAGCTTAGAGGGACTTGAGCAGTTCTTC.

This clonotype has ten or more counts. The chain couples TRBV12-3 or TRBV12-4 to TRBJ2-5; TRBD1 matches at 10 bases. J lost 5 bases, V lost 6 bases, and 6 bases had no gene match. This CDR3 contains 14 residues. CDR3 nucleotides: TGTGCCAGCAGCCGTGGACAGGGGGGGGAGACCCAGTACTTC. This sequence encodes CASSRGQGGETQYF.

This clonotype appeared many times. The chain has TRBV10-3 and TRBJ2-5, with D tentatively TRBD1 (7 bases). The CDR3 runs to 17 residues. CDR1 and CDR2 (germline): ENHRY, SYGVKD. The germline V and J ends were trimmed by 0 bases and 2 bases, with 16 bases remaining between them. CDR3 coding DNA: TGTGCCATCAGTGAGTCGACTAGGGGGCCCCAACAAGAGACCCAGTACTTC. It is translated as CAISESTRGPQQETQYF.

This clonotype was recorded many times. The chain combines TRBV2 with TRBJ2-3; D uncertain. The CDR3 contains 14 residues. Germline values: CDR1 SNHLY, CDR2 FYNNEI. V shed 6 bases and J shed 2 bases, with 12 bases lying between them. CDR3 amino acids: CASRGQANTDTQYF. CDR3 sequence (DNA): TGTGCCAGCAGGGGCCAGGCGAACACAGATACGCAGTATTTT.

This clonotype was detected many times. The chain joins TRBV20-1 to TRBJ2-1; TRBD1 matches 10 bases. The CDR3 contains 13 residues. Trimming cost V 5 bases and J 7 bases; bases outside gene matches: 5. Germline CDR1 is DFQATT and CDR2 is SNEGSKA (reference sequence). The CDR3 nucleotides are TGCAGTGCTTGGGGGACAGGGGTAAATGAGCAGTTCTTC. Translated: CSAWGTGVNEQFF.